This T cell receptor (beta chain) is from a study of blood T cells in healthy people across ages. Study background: For every two T cells, template switching captured about one barcoded beta molecule.

Researchers report isolating at least 6.5 million PBMCs per sample. The CDR3 consists of 13 residues. V was pared by 1 base and J by 11 bases, with 8 bases of the junction left unmatched. Germline-derived CDR1 and CDR2 are SGDLS and YYNGEE. Using a J-beta primer mix together with a sample-barcoded 5' primer, a second PCR was run for about 7 to 12 cycles. Template switching added a 12-random-nucleotide identifier to every cDNA molecule. Each CDR3 protein is one row after TCRdb ran MiXCR on the 5' RACE reads. This sample has about 640,000 distinct CDR3 sequences, with about 30% found just once. Sequencing used blood. The clonotype comes from a woman older than 75 in good health. J is TRBJ2-5 and V is TRBV9, with 7 bases fitting TRBD2. The CDR3 region is CASSVWEGYEQYF. DNA of the CDR3: TGTGCCAGCAGCGTATGGGAGGGGTATGAGCAGTACTTC.